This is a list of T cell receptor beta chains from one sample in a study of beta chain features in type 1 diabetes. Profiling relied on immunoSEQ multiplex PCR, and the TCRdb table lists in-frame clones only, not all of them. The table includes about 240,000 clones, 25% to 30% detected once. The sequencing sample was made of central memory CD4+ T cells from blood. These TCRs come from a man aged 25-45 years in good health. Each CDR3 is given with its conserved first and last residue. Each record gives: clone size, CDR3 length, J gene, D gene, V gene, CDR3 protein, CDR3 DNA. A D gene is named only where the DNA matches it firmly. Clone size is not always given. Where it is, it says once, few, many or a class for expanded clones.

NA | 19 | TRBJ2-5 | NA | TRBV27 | CASSLSTAPDGLAKRSQYF | TGTGCCAGCAGTTTATCTACGGCACCTGACGGGTTGGCTAAGAGGTCCCAGTACTTC
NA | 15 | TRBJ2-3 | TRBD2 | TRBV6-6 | CASSLLGLDPDTQYF | TGTGCCAGCAGTCTACTCGGACTAGACCCAGATACGCAGTATTTT
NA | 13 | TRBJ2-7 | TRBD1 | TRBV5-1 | CASSIDREYEQYF | TGCGCCAGCTCCATCGACAGGGAGTACGAGCAGTACTTC
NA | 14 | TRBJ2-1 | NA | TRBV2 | CASSVDRRESEQFF | TGTGCCAGCAGTGTGGACAGGAGGGAATCTGAGCAGTTCTTC
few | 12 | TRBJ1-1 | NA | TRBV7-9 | CASSLKGTEAFF | TGTGCCAGCAGCTTAAAGGGAACGGAAGCTTTCTTT
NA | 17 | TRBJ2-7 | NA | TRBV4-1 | CASSQEPTRLYSYEQYF | TGCGCCAGCAGCCAAGAACCGACAAGACTTTACTCCTACGAGCAGTACTTC
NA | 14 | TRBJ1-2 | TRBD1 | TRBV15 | CATSRGQGEYGYTF | TGTGCCACCAGCAGGGGACAGGGAGAATATGGCTACACCTTC
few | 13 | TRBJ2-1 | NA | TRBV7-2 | CASSLGLLDEQFF | TGTGCCAGCAGCCTCGGACTGCTCGATGAGCAGTTCTTC
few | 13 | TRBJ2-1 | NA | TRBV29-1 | CSVGTIGGNEQFF | TGCAGCGTTGGGACTATCGGAGGGAATGAGCAGTTCTTC
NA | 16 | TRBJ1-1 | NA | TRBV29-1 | CSVSPRRGEGNTEAFF | TGCAGCGTCTCACCGCGACGGGGAGAGGGGAACACTGAAGCTTTCTTT
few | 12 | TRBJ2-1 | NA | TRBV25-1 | CASSESQGKQFF | TGTGCCAGCAGTGAATCCCAGGGAAAGCAGTTCTTC
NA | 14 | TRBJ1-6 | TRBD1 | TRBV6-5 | CASSAGTGAAPLHF | TGTGCCAGCAGTGCCGGGACAGGGGCTGCACCCCTCCACTTT
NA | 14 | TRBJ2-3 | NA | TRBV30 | CAWSVGIEADTQYF | TGTGCCTGGAGTGTGGGAATAGAGGCAGATACGCAGTATTTT
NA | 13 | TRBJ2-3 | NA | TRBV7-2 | CASSLVHTDTQYF | TGTGCCAGCAGCTTAGTCCACACAGATACGCAGTATTTT
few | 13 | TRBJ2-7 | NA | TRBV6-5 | CASSGGTSYEQYF | TGTGCCAGCAGCGGGGGTACCTCCTACGAGCAGTACTTC
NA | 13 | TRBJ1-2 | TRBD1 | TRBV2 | CASSGQGNYGYTF | TGTGCCAGCAGTGGACAGGGAAACTATGGCTACACCTTC
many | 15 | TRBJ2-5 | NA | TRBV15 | CATSRGGVGQETQYF | TGTGCCACCAGCAGAGGCGGGGTAGGGCAAGAGACCCAGTACTTC
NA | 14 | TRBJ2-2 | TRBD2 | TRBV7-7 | CASSSTSAAGELFF | TGTGCCAGCAGCTCGACTAGCGCGGCCGGGGAGCTGTTTTTT
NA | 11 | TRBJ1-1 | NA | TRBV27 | CASSGRVGAFF | TGTGCCAGCAGTGGGAGGGTGGGAGCTTTCTTT
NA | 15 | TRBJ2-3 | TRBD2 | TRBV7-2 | CASRSNKGGRDTQYF | TGTGCCAGCAGATCTAACAAGGGCGGGAGGGATACGCAGTATTTT
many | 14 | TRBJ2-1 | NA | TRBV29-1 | CSATGAEPYNEQFF | TGCAGCGCCACGGGAGCTGAACCCTACAATGAGCAGTTCTTC
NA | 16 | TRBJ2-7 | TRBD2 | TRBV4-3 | CASSLSTASGTYEQYF | TGCGCCAGCAGCCTATCAACGGCTAGCGGAACCTACGAGCAGTACTTC
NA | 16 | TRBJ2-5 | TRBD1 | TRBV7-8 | CASSMVTGGLQETQYF | TGTGCCAGCAGCATGGTAACAGGGGGGCTTCAAGAGACCCAGTACTTC
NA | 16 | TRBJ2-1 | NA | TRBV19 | CASSRAGLSSYNEQFF | TGTGCCAGTAGTAGGGCAGGGTTGAGCTCCTACAATGAGCAGTTCTTC
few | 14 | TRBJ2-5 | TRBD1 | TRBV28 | CASSLQGKQETQYF | TGTGCCAGCAGTCTACAGGGGAAGCAAGAGACCCAGTACTTC
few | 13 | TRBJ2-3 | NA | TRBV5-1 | CASSSHYTDTQYF | TGCGCCAGCAGCTCACATTACACAGATACGCAGTATTTT
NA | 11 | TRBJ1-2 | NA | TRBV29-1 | CSVLGANGYTF | TGCAGCGTTTTGGGGGCTAATGGCTACACCTTC
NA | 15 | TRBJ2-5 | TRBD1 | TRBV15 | CATSRGDSLEETQYF | TGTGCCACCAGCAGAGGGGACAGCCTAGAAGAGACCCAGTACTTC
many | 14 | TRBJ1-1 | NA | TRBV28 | CASSFITGNTEAFF | TGTGCCAGCAGTTTTATTACAGGGAACACTGAAGCTTTCTTT
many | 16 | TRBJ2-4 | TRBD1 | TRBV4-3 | CASSQVADRGGNIQYF | TGCGCCAGCAGCCAAGTAGCTGACAGGGGAGGAAACATTCAGTACTTC
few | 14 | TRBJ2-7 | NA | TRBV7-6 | CASSLGRTTDEQYF | TGTGCCAGCAGCCTGGGACGGACTACCGACGAGCAGTACTTC
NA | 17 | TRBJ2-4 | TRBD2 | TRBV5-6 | CASSSPIAGGSKNIQYF | TGTGCCAGCAGCTCCCCCATAGCGGGAGGCTCCAAAAACATTCAGTACTTC
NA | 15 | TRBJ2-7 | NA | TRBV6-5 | CASSYGAGRSYEQYF | TGTGCCAGCAGTTACGGGGCAGGGAGGAGCTACGAGCAGTACTTC
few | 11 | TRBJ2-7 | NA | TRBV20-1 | CSAFRSYEQYF | TGCAGTGCTTTCCGGTCCTACGAGCAGTACTTC
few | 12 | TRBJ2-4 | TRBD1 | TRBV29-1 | CSAGQGAYIQYF | TGCAGCGCAGGACAGGGGGCCTACATTCAGTACTTC
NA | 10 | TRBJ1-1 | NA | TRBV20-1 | CSALDREAFF | TGCAGTGCTCTGGACAGAGAAGCTTTCTTT
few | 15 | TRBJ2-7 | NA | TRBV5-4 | CASSLELAPTYEQYF | TGTGCCAGCAGCTTGGAACTAGCACCAACCTACGAGCAGTACTTC
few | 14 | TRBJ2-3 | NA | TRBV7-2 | CASSLGPSTDTQYF | TGTGCCAGCAGCTTAGGACCAAGCACAGATACGCAGTATTTT
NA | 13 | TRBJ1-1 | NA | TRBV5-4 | CASSLSVNTEAFF | TGTGCCAGCAGCTTGTCGGTTAACACTGAAGCTTTCTTT
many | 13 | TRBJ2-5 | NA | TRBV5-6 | CASSPSARETQYF | TGTGCCAGCAGCCCCTCAGCGAGGGAGACCCAGTACTTC
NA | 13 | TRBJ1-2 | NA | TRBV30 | CAWSHSHNYGYTF | TGTGCCTGGAGTCACAGCCATAACTATGGCTACACCTTC
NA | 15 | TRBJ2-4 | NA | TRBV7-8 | CASSATRVGWNIQYF | TGTGCCAGCAGCGCCACCAGGGTAGGATGGAACATTCAGTACTTC
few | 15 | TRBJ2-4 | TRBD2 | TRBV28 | CASSSLAGGINIQYF | TGTGCCAGCAGTTCATTAGCGGGAGGGATAAACATTCAGTACTTC
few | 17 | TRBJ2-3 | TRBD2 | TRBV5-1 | CASSLARGGPNTDTQYF | TGCGCCAGCAGCTTGGCCCGCGGGGGGCCAAACACAGATACGCAGTATTTT
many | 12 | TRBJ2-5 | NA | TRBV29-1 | CSVDTTPGSQYF | TGCAGCGTTGACACAACTCCGGGCTCCCAGTACTTC
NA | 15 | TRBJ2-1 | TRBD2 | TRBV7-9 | CASSLLAGGYNEQFF | TGTGCCAGCAGCCTCCTAGCGGGAGGGTACAATGAGCAGTTCTTC
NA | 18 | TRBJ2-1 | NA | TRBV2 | CASSGPAVRDPYGNEQFF | TGTGCCAGCAGTGGTCCGGCTGTACGGGATCCATATGGCAATGAGCAGTTCTTC
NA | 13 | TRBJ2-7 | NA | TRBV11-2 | CASSPTSRNEQYF | TGTGCCAGCAGCCCGACTAGTCGGAACGAGCAGTACTTC
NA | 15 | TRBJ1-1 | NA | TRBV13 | CASSVLTGKNTEAFF | TGTGCCAGCAGCGTGCTGACGGGAAAGAACACTGAAGCTTTCTTT
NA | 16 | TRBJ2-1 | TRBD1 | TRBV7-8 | CASSKGGTGVPNEQFF | TGTGCCAGCAGTAAGGGCGGGACAGGGGTCCCCAATGAGCAGTTCTTC
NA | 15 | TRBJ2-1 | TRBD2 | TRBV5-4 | CASSQEGSGDNEQFF | TGTGCCAGCAGCCAAGAGGGTAGCGGGGACAATGAGCAGTTCTTC
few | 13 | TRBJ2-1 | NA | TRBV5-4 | CASSSSAVNEQFF | TGTGCCAGCAGCTCCTCGGCGGTGAATGAGCAGTTCTTC
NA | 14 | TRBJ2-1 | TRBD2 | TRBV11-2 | CASNSNSGSNEQFF | TGTGCCAGCAACTCAAATAGCGGGAGCAATGAGCAGTTCTTC
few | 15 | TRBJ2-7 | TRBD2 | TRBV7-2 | CASSLTSGIGYEQYF | TGTGCCAGCAGCCTTACTAGCGGGATCGGTTACGAGCAGTACTTC